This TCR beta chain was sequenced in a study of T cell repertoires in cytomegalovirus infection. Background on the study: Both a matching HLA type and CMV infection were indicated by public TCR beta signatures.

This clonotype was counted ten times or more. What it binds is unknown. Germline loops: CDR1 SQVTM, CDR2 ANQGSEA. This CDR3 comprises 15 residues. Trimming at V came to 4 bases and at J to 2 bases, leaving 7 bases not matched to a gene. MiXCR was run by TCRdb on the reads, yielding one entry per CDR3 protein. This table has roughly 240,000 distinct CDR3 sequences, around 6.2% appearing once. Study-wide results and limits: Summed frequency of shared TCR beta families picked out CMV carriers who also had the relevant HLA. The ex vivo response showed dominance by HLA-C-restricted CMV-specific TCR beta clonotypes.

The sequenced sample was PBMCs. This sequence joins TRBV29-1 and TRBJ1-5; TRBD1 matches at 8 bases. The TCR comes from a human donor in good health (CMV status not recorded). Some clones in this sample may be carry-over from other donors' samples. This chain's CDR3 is CSVVGPGGGNQPQHF. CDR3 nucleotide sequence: TGCAGCGTTGTAGGGCCAGGGGGCGGCAATCAGCCCCAGCATTTT.